The rows below give T cell receptor beta chains drawn from one sample of a study of vaccination effects on CD4 cells after COVID-19. The antigens these receptors bind are not known. The method was immunoSEQ multiplex PCR; TCRdb's version includes in-frame clones alone and lacks a portion of them. Of about 43,000 clones listed, roughly four fifths are singletons. Sequenced here: CD4+ T cells from PBMCs cultured with SARS-CoV-2 spike peptides, sampled before COVID-19 vaccination. These receptors originate from a human donor who received a COVID-19 vaccine. Each CDR3 is given with its conserved first and last residue. The D gene is left open where the match is weak. Rows give clone size only sometimes, using once, few, many, or a class for an expanded clone.

TGTGCCAGCAGCTTAGTGGTACCTATGGGGGGGGAAAGCTATGGCTACACCTTC CASSLVVPMGGESYGYTF TRBJ1-2 TRBV7-2 - -
TGCAGCGTTGGGCGGACGGGGGAAAAACTGTTTTTT CSVGRTGEKLFF TRBJ1-4 TRBV29-1 - few
TGTGCCAGCTCACCCCCCGAGCGGACCCAGTACTTC CASSPPERTQYF TRBJ2-5 TRBV18 - -
TGTGCCAGCAGCCAAGACGGCAACTATGGCTACACCTTC CASSQDGNYGYTF TRBJ1-2 TRBV3-1/TRBV3-2 - -
TGTGCCAGCAGTGTTAGCAGGGGGCCATACAATGAGCAGTTCTTC CASSVSRGPYNEQFF TRBJ2-1 TRBV2 TRBD1 -
TGTGCCAGTAGTATAGGGCCTAGCGGGGGAAACACAGATACGCAGTATTTT CASSIGPSGGNTDTQYF TRBJ2-3 TRBV19 TRBD2 -
TGCGCCAGCAGCCGACTTAGCGGGGAGTCTAGCACAGATACGCAGTATTTT CASSRLSGESSTDTQYF TRBJ2-3 TRBV4-1 TRBD2 -
TGTGCCAGCCTCCTGAACACTGAAGCTTTCTTT CASLLNTEAFF TRBJ1-1 TRBV6-5 - -
TGTGCCAGCAGCGTAGGTGGAGATACGCAGTATTTT CASSVGGDTQYF TRBJ2-3 TRBV9 - -
TGTGCCAGCAGTATAGGGGATCAGCCCCAGCATTTT CASSIGDQPQHF TRBJ1-5 TRBV12-3/TRBV12-4 - -
TGCGCCAGCAGCCAGCCGGGACAGTCGGCCTATGGCTACACCTTC CASSQPGQSAYGYTF TRBJ1-2 TRBV4-3 TRBD1 few
TGCGCCAGCAGCGAAGTGAACCGGTGGGACCATACCTACAATGAGCAGTTCTTC CASSEVNRWDHTYNEQFF TRBJ2-1 TRBV5-1 - -
TGTGCCAGCAGCCAAGATTTGGCCACACCTAATTCACCCCTCCACTTT CASSQDLATPNSPLHF TRBJ1-6 TRBV3-1/TRBV3-2 - -
TGCGCCAGCAGCTTGGGAGACAGGGGGCTGAACACCGGGGAGCTGTTTTTT CASSLGDRGLNTGELFF TRBJ2-2 TRBV5-1 TRBD1 -
TGCGCCAGCAGCCCAGAACGGACAGAAGTTAATTCACCCCTCCACTTT CASSPERTEVNSPLHF TRBJ1-6 TRBV5-1 - -